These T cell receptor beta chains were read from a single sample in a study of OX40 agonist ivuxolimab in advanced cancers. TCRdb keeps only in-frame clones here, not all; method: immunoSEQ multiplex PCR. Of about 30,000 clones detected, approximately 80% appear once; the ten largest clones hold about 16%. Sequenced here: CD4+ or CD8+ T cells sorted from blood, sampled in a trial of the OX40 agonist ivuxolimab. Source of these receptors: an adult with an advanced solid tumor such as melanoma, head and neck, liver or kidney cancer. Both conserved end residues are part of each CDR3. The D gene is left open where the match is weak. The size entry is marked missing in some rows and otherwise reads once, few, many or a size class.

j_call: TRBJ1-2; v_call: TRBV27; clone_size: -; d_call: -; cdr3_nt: TGTGCCAGCAGTTTTCGGGGGGCTTATGGCTACACCTTC; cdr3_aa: CASSFRGAYGYTF
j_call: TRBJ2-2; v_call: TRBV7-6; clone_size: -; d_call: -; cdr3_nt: TGTGCCAGCAGCTTAGAGGAGGTCGGCGGGGAGCTGTTTTTT; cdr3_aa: CASSLEEVGGELFF
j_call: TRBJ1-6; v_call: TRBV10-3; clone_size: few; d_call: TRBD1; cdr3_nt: TGTGCCATCAGACAGGGGAGCAATTCACCCCTCCACTTT; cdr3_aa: CAIRQGSNSPLHF
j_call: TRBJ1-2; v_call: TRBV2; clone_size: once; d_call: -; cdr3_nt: TGTGCCAGCAGTGCAGCAGGGAGAGAGTATGGCTACACCTTC; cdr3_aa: CASSAAGREYGYTF
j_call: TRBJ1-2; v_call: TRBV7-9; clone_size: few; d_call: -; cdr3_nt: TGTGCCAGCAGCTTAGCAAGACATCCTGAAGGCTACACCTTC; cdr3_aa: CASSLARHPEGYTF
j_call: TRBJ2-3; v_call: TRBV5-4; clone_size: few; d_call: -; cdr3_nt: TGTGCCAGCAGCTTGGCAAGGTATGCAGATACGCAGTATTTT; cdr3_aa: CASSLARYADTQYF
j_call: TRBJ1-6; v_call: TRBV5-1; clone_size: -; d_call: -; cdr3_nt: TGCGCCAGCAGCGTCGGGACGGTGAATAATTCACCCCTCCACTTT; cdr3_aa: CASSVGTVNNSPLHF
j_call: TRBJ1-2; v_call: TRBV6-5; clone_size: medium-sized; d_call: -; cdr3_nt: TGTGCCAGCAGTTATCAGGAGCACGGCGGCTACACCTTC; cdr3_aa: CASSYQEHGGYTF
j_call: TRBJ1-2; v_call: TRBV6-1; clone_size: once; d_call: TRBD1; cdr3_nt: TGTGCCAGGGGGGGACAGGGGTTTGGCTACACCTTC; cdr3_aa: CARGGQGFGYTF
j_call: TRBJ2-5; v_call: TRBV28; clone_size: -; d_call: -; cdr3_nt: TGTGCCAGCAGTCCACTCATTTCGACAGGGAGGGAGGAAGAGACCCAGTACTTC; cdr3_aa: CASSPLISTGREEETQYF
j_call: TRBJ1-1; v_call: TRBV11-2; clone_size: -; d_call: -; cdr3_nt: TGTGCCAGCAGCTCTTCGATACAGGGTGGTCCTGAAGCTTTCTTT; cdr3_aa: CASSSSIQGGPEAFF
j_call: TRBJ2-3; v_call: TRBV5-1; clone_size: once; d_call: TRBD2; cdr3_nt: TGCGCCAGCGGACCCTTAGCGGGGGGGACAGATACGCAGTATTTT; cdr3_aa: CASGPLAGGTDTQYF
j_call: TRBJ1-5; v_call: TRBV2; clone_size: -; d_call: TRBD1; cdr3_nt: TGTGCCAGCAGCCCCCGGGACAGGGAGGGTCAGCCCCAGCATTTT; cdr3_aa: CASSPRDREGQPQHF
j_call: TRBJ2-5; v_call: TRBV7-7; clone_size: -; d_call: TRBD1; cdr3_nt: TGTGCCAGCAGCCGGGACAGGGGAGGGGAGACCCAGTACTTC; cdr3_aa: CASSRDRGGETQYF
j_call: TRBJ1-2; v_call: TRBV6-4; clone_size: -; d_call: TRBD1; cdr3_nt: TGTGCCAGCAGTGATCGGAGCAGGGGGGATGGCTACACCTTC; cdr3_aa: CASSDRSRGDGYTF
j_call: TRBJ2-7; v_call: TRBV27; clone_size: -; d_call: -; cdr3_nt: TGTGCCAGCAGTCACGGGGGAACCCAATACGAGCAGTACTTC; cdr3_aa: CASSHGGTQYEQYF
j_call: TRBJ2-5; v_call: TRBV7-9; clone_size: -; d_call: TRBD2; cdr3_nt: TGTGCCAGCAGCTTATCGGGACTAGCTGAAGAGACCCAGTACTTC; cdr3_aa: CASSLSGLAEETQYF
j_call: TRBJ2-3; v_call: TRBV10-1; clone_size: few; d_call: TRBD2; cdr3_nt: TGCGCCAGCAGTGAGATAGCTAGCGGGATCACAGATACGCAGTATTTT; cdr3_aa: CASSEIASGITDTQYF
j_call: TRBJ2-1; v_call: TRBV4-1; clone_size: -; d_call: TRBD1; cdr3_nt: TGCGCCAGCAGCCAAGATCGGAAGCAGGGGGCGTGGAATGAGCAGTTCTTC; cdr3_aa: CASSQDRKQGAWNEQFF
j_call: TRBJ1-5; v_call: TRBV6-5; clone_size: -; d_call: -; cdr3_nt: TGTGCCAGCAGCCTAGGCCCCTTGGTAGGTCAGCCCCAGCATTTT; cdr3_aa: CASSLGPLVGQPQHF
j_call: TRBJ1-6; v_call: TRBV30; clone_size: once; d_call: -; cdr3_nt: TGTGCCGGGTCCGCCTTCCGGTCACCCCTCCACTTT; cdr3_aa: CAGSAFRSPLHF
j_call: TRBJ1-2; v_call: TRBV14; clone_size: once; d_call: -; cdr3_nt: TGTGCCAGCAGCCAATATCCCAACTATGGCTACACCTTC; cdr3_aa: CASSQYPNYGYTF
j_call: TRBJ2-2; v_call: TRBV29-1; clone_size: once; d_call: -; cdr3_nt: TGCAGCGTTGCTGGGGGCCCCGGGGAGCTGTTTTTT; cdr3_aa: CSVAGGPGELFF
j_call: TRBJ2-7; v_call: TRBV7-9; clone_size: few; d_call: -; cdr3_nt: TGTGCCAGCAGCTTAGGGACGTACGAGCAGTACTTC; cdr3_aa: CASSLGTYEQYF
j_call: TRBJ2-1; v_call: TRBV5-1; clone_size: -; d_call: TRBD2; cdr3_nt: TGCGCCAGCAGCTTGCGACAACCGGGGGGCAATGAGCAGTTCTTC; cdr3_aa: CASSLRQPGGNEQFF
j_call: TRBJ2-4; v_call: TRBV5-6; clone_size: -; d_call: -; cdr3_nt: TGTGCCAGCAGCTTGTTGACACTTCTAGCCAAAAACATTCAGTACTTC; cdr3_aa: CASSLLTLLAKNIQYF
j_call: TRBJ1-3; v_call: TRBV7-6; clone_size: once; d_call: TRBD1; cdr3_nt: TGTGCCAGCAGCCCCTTTGCCACCGGGACAGGCAGCTCTGGAAACACCATATATTTT; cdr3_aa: CASSPFATGTGSSGNTIYF
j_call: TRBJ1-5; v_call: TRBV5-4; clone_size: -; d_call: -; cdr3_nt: TGTGCCAGCAGCTTGGCAGGGAATAGCAATCAGCCCCAGCATTTT; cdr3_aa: CASSLAGNSNQPQHF
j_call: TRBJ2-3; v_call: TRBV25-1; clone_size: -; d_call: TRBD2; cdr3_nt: TGTGCCAGCAGTGAATTAGGTGGCGGGGGGCTCACAGATACGCAGTATTTT; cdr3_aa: CASSELGGGGLTDTQYF
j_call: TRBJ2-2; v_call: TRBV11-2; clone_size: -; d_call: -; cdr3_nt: TGTGCCAGCAGCTTAAATCGGGGTGACTTAAGGGAGCTGTTTTTT; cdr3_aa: CASSLNRGDLRELFF
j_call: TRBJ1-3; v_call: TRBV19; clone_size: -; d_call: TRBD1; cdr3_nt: TGTGCCAGTAGTACCGGGGGACAGGGCGGCTCTGGAAACACCATATATTTT; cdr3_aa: CASSTGGQGGSGNTIYF
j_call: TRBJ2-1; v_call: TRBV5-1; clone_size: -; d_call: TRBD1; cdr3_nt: TGCGCCAGCACTACAGGGGGCACCTACAATGAGCAGTTCTTC; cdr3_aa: CASTTGGTYNEQFF
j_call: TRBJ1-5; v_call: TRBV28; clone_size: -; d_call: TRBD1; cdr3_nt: TGTGCCAGCATTAAATGGACAGGGGGTCAGCCCCAGCATTTT; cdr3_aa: CASIKWTGGQPQHF
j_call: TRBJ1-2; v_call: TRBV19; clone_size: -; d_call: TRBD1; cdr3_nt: TGTGCAACTGGGACAGGGACTAACTATGGCTACACCTTC; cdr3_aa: CATGTGTNYGYTF
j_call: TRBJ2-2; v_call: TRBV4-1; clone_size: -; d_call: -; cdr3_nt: TGCGCCAGCAGCCAAGATGACCCGGTTTTAGCTTTATTGACCGGGGAGCTGTTTTTT; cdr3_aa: CASSQDDPVLALLTGELFF
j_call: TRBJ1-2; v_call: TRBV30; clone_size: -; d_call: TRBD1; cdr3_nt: TGTGCCTGGAGTACAGGGGGCGCCTCCGGCTACACCTTC; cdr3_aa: CAWSTGGASGYTF